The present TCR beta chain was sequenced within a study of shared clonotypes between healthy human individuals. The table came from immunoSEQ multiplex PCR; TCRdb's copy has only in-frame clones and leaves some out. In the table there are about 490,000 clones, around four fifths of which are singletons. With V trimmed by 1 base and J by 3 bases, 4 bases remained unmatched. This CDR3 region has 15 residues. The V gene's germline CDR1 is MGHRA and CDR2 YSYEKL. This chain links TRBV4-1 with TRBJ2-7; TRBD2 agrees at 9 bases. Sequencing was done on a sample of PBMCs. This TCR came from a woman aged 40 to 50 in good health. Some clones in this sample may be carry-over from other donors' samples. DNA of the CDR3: TGCGCCAGCAGCCAAGTAGCGGGGGCCGACTACGAGCAGTACTTC. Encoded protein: CASSQVAGADYEQYF.